Given below is one T cell receptor beta chain in context. As yet, its antigen is unknown. This sample was included in a study of cytomegalovirus exposure and HLA in healthy donors. The wider study: Early release data held roughly 90 million unique TCRs from HLA-typed donors. Notes on the study in general: Most TCR sequences showed up rarely, but some public TCRs showed up in many donors. According to reports, the classifier identified cytomegalovirus status with high specificity and sensitivity.

PCR involved 60 Vbeta and 13 Jbeta primers. Measured with immunoSEQ multiplex PCR; TCRdb has only the in-frame clones, and not every one. The sample lists about 120,000 clones; about four fifths were seen once. CDR3 length equals 19 residues. After removal of 3 bases from V and 1 base from J, the junction contained 17 bases not matched to a gene. The germline gives CDR1 MGHRA, CDR2 YSYEKL. The sequenced material came from PBMCs. The receptor was derived from a woman between 45 and 65 years old in good health and CMV-seropositive. The chain joins TRBV4-1 to TRBJ1-2, with 7 nucleotides matching TRBD1. The CDR3 reads CASSHSKAGGLPNNYGYTF. In DNA form, the CDR3 reads TGCGCCAGCAGCCACTCTAAGGCAGGGGGTCTTCCGAATAACTATGGCTACACCTTC.